This note documents a single T cell receptor (beta chain) sequence. As yet, its antigen is unknown. Germline values: CDR1 SGHDT, CDR2 YYEEEE. The trim removed 0 bases at V and 2 bases at J, leaving 2 bases unmatched. This CDR3 has 15 amino acids. Using immunoSEQ multiplex PCR, the repertoire was profiled, and TCRdb retains in-frame clones only, with some absent. This sample yields roughly 84,000 clones, of which about 84% are seen a single time; around 2.6% belongs to the top ten. These data are taken from a study of PD-1 blockade in mismatch repair-deficient tumors. As for the study in general: All were previously treated, progressing patients with eleven to twelve mismatch repair-deficient cancer types. Overall study results and limits: Tumor-resident clones, often absent from pretreatment blood, expanded after pembrolizumab and then contracted.

Mismatch repair deficiency was confirmed in all patients, by PCR or immunohistochemistry. Three pembrolizumab responders had their TCRs sequenced. The chain carries TRBV5-6 and TRBJ2-3; 8 nucleotides agree with TRBD1. The specimen was peripheral blood, collected 12 weeks after starting pembrolizumab. This sequence was found in an adult with mismatch repair-deficient cancer. Here the CDR3 reads CASSLGQGITDTQYF. In DNA, the CDR3 is TGTGCCAGCAGCTTGGGACAGGGGATCACAGATACGCAGTATTTT.